Below, 9 T cell receptor beta chains from the same sample are listed, as sequenced in a study of T cell changes during pregnancy in multiple sclerosis. The method was immunoSEQ multiplex PCR; TCRdb's version includes in-frame clones alone and lacks a portion of them. The sample has approximately 71,000 clones; roughly 92% are singletons. This specimen consisted of peripheral blood, obtained in the second trimester of pregnancy. These receptors all stem from a female donor with multiple sclerosis, enrolled in a pregnancy study.

The CDR3 sequence is CASSLLGTSGGTDTQYF. The CDR3, as DNA: TGTGCCAGCAGCCTATTAGGGACTAGCGGGGGGACAGATACGCAGTATTTT. The chain employs TRBV5-4 and TRBJ2-3, with 15 bases aligning to TRBD2. The CDR3 is 17 amino acids. Trimming removed 4 bases from V and 3 bases from J; junction bases left unmatched: 6. Per germline, CDR1 SGHNT and CDR2 YYREEE (reference sequence). Drawing the rest from reference TRBV5-4 and TRBJ2-3, the complete variable domain is ETGVTQSPTHLIKTRGQQVTLRCSSQSGHNTVSWYQQALGQGPQFIFQYYREEENGRGNFPPRFSGLQFPNYSSELNVNALELDDSALYLCASSLLGTSGGTDTQYFGPGTRLTVL.

For the CDR3, the DNA is TGTGCCAGCAGCGTAGACAGGGACGAAGAGACCCAGTACTTC. This codes for CASSVDRDEETQYF. The chain uses TRBV9 and TRBJ2-5, with D perhaps matching TRBD1 (6 bases). V was pared by 0 bases and J by 3 bases, with 9 bases between. Germline V gene data show CDR1 as SGDLS and CDR2 as YYNGEE. The CDR3 consists of 14 residues.

The chain joins TRBV18 to TRBJ1-5; TRBD1 is a possible D gene (5 bases). The CDR3 covers 18 residues. V was pared by 1 base and J by 1 base, with 17 bases between. The germline V gene encodes CDR1 KGHSH and CDR2 LQKENI. The DNA of the CDR3 is TGTGCCAGCTCACCACGGGGGGAAATTGGGCAGAGCAATCAGCCCCAGCATTTT. Encoded protein: CASSPRGEIGQSNQPQHF.

This clone was detected a few times. The sample has other DNA sequences that encode this CDR3 too. The CDR3 DNA sequence: TGTGCCAGCAGTTTGGGTAGGGGAACTGAAGCTTTCTTT. Residues: CASSLGRGTEAFF. This sequence joins TRBV27 and TRBJ1-1; the D gene is possibly TRBD1 (5 bases). V was cut by 3 bases and J by 5 bases, with 10 bases left in between. Germline CDR1 and CDR2: MNHEY and SMNVEV (reference sequence). This CDR3 has 13 amino acids.

The V and J genes are TRBV7-2 and TRBJ2-7; D not certain. This CDR3 contains 12 residues. V was trimmed by 3 bases and J by 7 bases, leaving 10 bases between them. Germline V lookup: CDR1 SGHTA, CDR2 FQGNSA. CDR3 amino acids: CASSFAAREQYF. The DNA for the CDR3 is TGTGCCAGCAGCTTCGCGGCGAGGGAGCAGTACTTC.

The gene calls are TRBV7-2 and TRBJ2-7, with D possibly matching TRBD2 (5 bases). The germline V and J ends were trimmed by 1 base and 4 bases, with 8 bases remaining between them. CDR3 length: 13 amino acids. Per germline, CDR1 SGHTA and CDR2 FQGNSA. The CDR3 nucleotides are TGTGCCAGCAGCTTAGGAGGGAGATACGAGCAGTACTTC. Translation gives CASSLGGRYEQYF.

The V call is TRBV18, the J call TRBJ2-1; D call uncertain. V was shortened by 0 bases and J by 2 bases, with 8 bases between the two germline ends. Germline V gives CDR1 KGHSH, CDR2 LQKENI. This CDR3 is built from 15 residues. The CDR3 DNA follows: TGTGCCAGCTCACCACCTAGCCTCCCCTACAATGAGCAGTTCTTC. Amino acid sequence: CASSPPSLPYNEQFF.

This clone occurred once. The rearrangement joins TRBV7-8 to TRBJ2-7; 13 nucleotides agree with TRBD2. Germline lookup yields CDR1 SGHVS and CDR2 FQNEAQ. This CDR3 has 21 amino acids. With 5 bases clipped from V and 4 bases from J, the junction kept 23 bases outside the gene matches. The CDR3 sequence: CASSPRPGLAGEVGLSYEQYF. The CDR3 coding sequence is TGTGCCAGCAGCCCAAGACCCGGACTAGCGGGAGAGGTCGGGCTTTCGTACGAGCAGTACTTC.

The genes are TRBV9 and TRBJ1-2, with D possibly being TRBD1 (6 bases). The CDR3 totals 15 residues. Germline assignment: CDR1 SGDLS and CDR2 YYNGEE. V lost 4 bases and J lost 0, with 13 bases in between. CDR3 bases: TGTGCCAGCAGCCCAGGACAGACAGCTAACTATGGCTACACCTTC. Protein: CASSPGQTANYGYTF.